Following are 32 T cell receptor beta chains from one sample sequenced in a study of identical twins. MiXCR was run by TCRdb on the 5' RACE reads, yielding one entry per CDR3 protein. This repertoire shows 1.5 million to 2 million distinct CDR3 sequences, about 32% found once; its top ten account for around 0.3%. Sequences were obtained from cord blood. These receptors came from a newborn girl in good health.

About this clonotype itself: Possible read error: a much larger clone is one base away. The V call is TRBV4-2, the J call TRBJ1-2; perhaps TRBD1 as D (6 bases). Germline-derived CDR1 and CDR2 are LGHNA and YNFKEQ. This CDR3 contains 14 residues. As DNA, the CDR3 is TGTGCCGGCAGCCAAGGGACAAAAAACTATGGCTACACCTTC. This translates into CAGSQGTKNYGYTF.

There are many counts of this clonotype. CDR3 nucleotide sequence: TGCAGCGTGACAGGGGGCCAACGGGAAAAACTGTTTTTT. As protein: CSVTGGQREKLFF. The chain joins TRBV29-1 to TRBJ1-4; 10 bases fit TRBD1. The CDR3 is 13 amino acids. The V and J ends lost 6 bases and 8 bases, in that order; junction bases with no gene match: 6. CDR1 is SQVTM, CDR2 ANQGSEA, per germline.

This clonotype was seen a handful of times. The V and J genes are TRBV25-1 and TRBJ1-5; no reliable D call. The CDR3 extends over 13 amino acids. V lost 4 bases to trimming and J lost 7 bases, with 11 bases between them. From germline, CDR1 is MGHDK and CDR2 SYGVNS. CDR3 coding DNA: TGTGCCAGCAGTGGTCAGGTTGGGCAGCCCCAGCATTTT. This encodes CASSGQVGQPQHF.

The rearrangement links TRBV5-1 to TRBJ1-2; D ambiguous. Deletions cut 2 bases from V and 2 bases from J, with 10 bases between. Germline loops: CDR1 SGHRS, CDR2 YFSETQ. The CDR3 is 14 amino acids. CDR3 in amino acids: CASSFNSRNYGYTF. In DNA, the CDR3 is TGCGCCAGCAGCTTCAACAGTAGAAACTATGGCTACACCTTC.

Many counts were recorded for this clonotype. V and J are TRBV27 and TRBJ2-7; 9 bases match TRBD1. CDR1 and CDR2 (germline): MNHEY, SMNVEV (reference sequence). This CDR3 is built from 14 residues. Unmatched junction bases numbered 4, after V lost 2 bases and J lost 5 bases. This CDR3 reads CASSLRTGGHEQYF. The CDR3 DNA follows: TGTGCCAGCAGTTTACGCACAGGGGGCCACGAGCAGTACTTC.

A few counts support this clonotype. V is TRBV6-6 and J is TRBJ1-5; 7 positions match TRBD1. The CDR3 consists of 16 residues. Germline trimming cut 2 bases from V and 6 bases from J; bases unmatched to any gene: 10. The germline V gene has CDR1 MNHNY and CDR2 SVGAGI (reference sequence). As DNA, the CDR3 is TGTGCCAGCAGTTACCCCAGTCAGGGGGGAGGTCAGCCCCAGCATTTT. It translates to CASSYPSQGGGQPQHF.

Turning to this clonotype: One end of the junction fails to match germline, which may point to a read error. V and J are TRBV30 and TRBJ2-1, with 7 positions matching TRBD2. From germline, CDR1 is GTSNPN and CDR2 SVGIG (reference sequence). There are 17 residues in the CDR3. This CDR3 is CAWSGLFGRGSYNEQFF. The CDR3 DNA is TGCGCCTGGAGTGGGCTTTTCGGGCGGGGGTCCTACAATGAGCAGTTCTTC.

The genes are TRBV10-3 and TRBJ1-1, with 10 bases matching TRBD1. The CDR3 extends over 14 amino acids. V was pared by 7 bases and J by 1 base, with 3 bases of the junction left unmatched. Germline V gene lookup returns CDR1 ENHRY and CDR2 SYGVKD. CDR3 region: CAIKTGGPNTEAFF. The DNA for the CDR3 is TGTGCCATCAAGACAGGGGGCCCGAACACTGAAGCTTTCTTT.

In this sample, this clonotype turned up a few times. This chain uses TRBV5-1 with TRBJ2-1; 7 positions match TRBD2. J lost 6 bases, V lost 0 bases, and 9 bases had no gene match. The CDR3 runs to 16 residues. Germline V CDR1 and CDR2: SGHRS, YFSETQ. The CDR3 spells CASSLVGGSPLNEQFF. The CDR3 DNA reads TGCGCCAGCAGCTTGGTGGGCGGGAGTCCACTCAATGAGCAGTTCTTC. Full variable domain (outside the CDR3, taken from reference TRBV5-1 and TRBJ2-1): KAGVTQTPRYLIKTRGQQVTLSCSPISGHRSVSWYQQTPGQGLQFLFEYFSETQRNKGNFPGRFSGRQFSNSRSEMNVSTLELGDSALYLCASSLVGGSPLNEQFFGPGTRLTVL.

This clonotype was found a few times. The V call is TRBV20-1, the J call TRBJ2-7; 7 bases agree with TRBD2. Germline V lookup: CDR1 DFQATT, CDR2 SNEGSKA (reference sequence). Trimming cost V 5 bases and J 3 bases; bases outside gene matches: 4. This CDR3 region has 12 residues. The CDR3 sequence: CSAQAGSYEQYF. The CDR3 nucleotides are TGCAGTGCTCAAGCGGGAAGCTACGAGCAGTACTTC.

This clonotype has more than one count but fewer than ten. The V and J genes are TRBV6-1 and TRBJ1-5; TRBD1 aligns across 7 bases. Per germline, CDR1 MNHNS and CDR2 SASEGT. The CDR3 covers 14 residues. V lost 7 bases, J lost 6 bases, and 9 bases stayed unmatched. The CDR3, as DNA: TGTGCCAGCACCACGGACAGGTATGGTCAGCCCCAGCATTTT. Amino acids: CASTTDRYGQPQHF.

This clonotype has just a few counts. The V and J genes are TRBV2 and TRBJ2-5; TRBD2 aligns across 13 bases. CDR1 is SNHLY and CDR2 is FYNNEI in the germline V gene. Trimming cost V 7 bases and J 3 bases; bases outside gene matches: 2. The CDR3 spans 14 residues. The CDR3 protein is CASTGLAGEETQYF. The CDR3 nucleotides read TGTGCCAGCACCGGACTAGCGGGGGAAGAGACCCAGTACTTC.

This clonotype was picked up a small number of times. The chain joins TRBV20-1 to TRBJ1-5; D perhaps matches TRBD1 (6 bases). The ends were cut back, 6 bases at V and 3 bases at J, with 12 bases in the middle. Germline CDR1 is DFQATT and CDR2 is SNEGSKA (reference sequence). CDR3 length equals 13 residues. This CDR3 is CSAPNRDNQPQHF. For the CDR3, the DNA is TGCAGTGCCCCGAACAGGGACAATCAGCCCCAGCATTTT.

The rearrangement links TRBV4-2 to TRBJ2-7, with 9 bases that match TRBD2. Germline V gives CDR1 LGHNA, CDR2 YNFKEQ. The CDR3 contains 15 residues. V trimming: 1 base; J trimming: 6 bases; junction bases outside the gene matches: 7. The CDR3 loop reads CASSQGVAGASEQYF. DNA for the CDR3: TGTGCCAGCAGCCAAGGCGTAGCGGGAGCCTCCGAGCAGTACTTC.

This clonotype came up a few times. The chain carries TRBV6-6 and TRBJ2-1; TRBD2 matches 10 bases. This CDR3 region has 15 residues. The germline V gene encodes CDR1 MNHNY and CDR2 SVGAGI (reference sequence). Trimming cost V 2 bases and J 4 bases; bases outside gene matches: 2. CDR3 region: CASSYVAGGYNEQFF. The CDR3 nucleotides read TGTGCCAGCAGTTACGTAGCGGGGGGATACAATGAGCAGTTCTTC.

This clonotype was seen a handful of times. The chain is built from TRBV5-1 and TRBJ2-1, with TRBD1 as a possible D gene (7 bases). Germline-derived CDR1 and CDR2 are SGHRS and YFSETQ. Trimming left V 2 bases short and J 6 bases short, with 27 bases between. The CDR3 is made up of 19 amino acids. CDR3 amino acids: CASSFGLKQGRYLGNEQFF. CDR3 coding DNA: TGCGCCAGCAGCTTTGGGCTCAAACAGGGGAGGTACCTGGGCAATGAGCAGTTCTTC.

This clonotype was detected only a few times. The chain employs TRBV3-1 and TRBJ2-3; D unresolved. The germline CDR1 and CDR2 sequences are LGHDT and YNNKEL (reference sequence). This CDR3 is 15 amino acids long. Between the trimmed V and J ends, which lost 0 bases and 2 bases, there was a span of 9 bases. The CDR3 DNA follows: TGTGCCAGCAGCCAAGATCTCGACTCCACAGATACGCAGTATTTT. Translating it yields CASSQDLDSTDTQYF.

This clonotype turned up a few times. V is TRBV15 and J is TRBJ2-3; the D is unclear. This CDR3 is 15 amino acids long. Germline CDR1 and CDR2: LNHNV and YYDKDF (reference sequence). Trimming left V 0 bases short and J 3 bases short, with 10 bases between. For the CDR3, the DNA is TGTGCCACCAGCAGAGAGAGCCGTCGTACAGATACGCAGTATTTT. Amino acid sequence: CATSRESRRTDTQYF.

Remarks on this clonotype: An end of the junction does not agree with germline; a read error may underlie this. This sequence joins TRBV5-1 and TRBJ2-1; weak D call: TRBD2 (6 bases). Germline V gives CDR1 SGHRS, CDR2 YFSETQ. CDR3 length equals 13 residues. In nucleotides, the CDR3 is TGCGCCAGCAGCTTGGAAGGGAGGAATGAGCAGGTCTTC. Translated: CASSLEGRNEQVF.

This clonotype was found many times. The chain links TRBV9 to TRBJ2-3, with unresolved D. Germline V gene data show CDR1 as SGDLS and CDR2 as YYNGEE. Trimming took 0 bases from V and 3 from J, leaving 5 bases between them. The CDR3 is made up of 13 amino acids. DNA for the CDR3: TGTGCCAGCAGCGTAGTGCGTACAGATACGCAGTATTTT. Translating gives CASSVVRTDTQYF.

In regard to this clonotype: The junction shows a germline mismatch at one end, possibly a read error. The rearrangement joins TRBV5-1 to TRBJ2-1; the match to TRBD2 covers 7 bases. The CDR3 consists of 16 residues. The germline V gene has CDR1 SGHRS and CDR2 YFSETQ. CDR3 DNA sequence: TGCGCCAGCAGCCACCTCCCGGGGGAGGGCTACAATGAGCGGTTCTTC. Amino acid sequence: CASSHLPGEGYNERFF.

This sequence joins TRBV12-3 or TRBV12-4 and TRBJ2-1; the D gene is possibly TRBD1 (6 bases). V lost 1 base and J lost 9, with 16 bases in between. The CDR3 extends over 15 amino acids. The CDR3 protein is CASSLDRSTGIEQFF. CDR3 DNA sequence: TGTGCCAGCAGTTTAGACCGGTCCACAGGGATTGAGCAGTTCTTC.

This chain uses TRBV6-5 with TRBJ2-1, with 7 nucleotides matching TRBD1. The CDR3 is made up of 13 amino acids. V lost 5 bases to trimming and J lost 5 bases; unmatched junction nucleotides: 3. The V gene's germline CDR1 is MNHEY and CDR2 SVGAGI. CDR3 nucleotides: TGTGCCAGCAGTGACAGGGTTAACAATGAGCAGTTCTTC. Its protein product is CASSDRVNNEQFF.

The chain is built from TRBV5-6 and TRBJ2-5; 7 nucleotides line up with TRBD2. This CDR3 spans 14 amino acids. The germline V gene encodes CDR1 SGHDT and CDR2 YYEEEE. The junction had 5 bases not matched to a gene; V was cut back by 1 base and J by 5 bases. CDR3 sequence reads: CASSLTSEYETQYF. CDR3 nucleotides: TGTGCCAGCAGCTTGACTAGCGAGTACGAGACCCAGTACTTC.

V is TRBV20-1 and J is TRBJ1-2, with D perhaps TRBD1 (6 bases). In germline, CDR1 is DFQATT, CDR2 SNEGSKA (reference sequence). The ends were cut back, 0 bases at V and 2 bases at J, with 13 bases in the middle. The CDR3 has 15 amino acids. CDR3 DNA: TGCAGTGCTAGAGATTTCAGGGGAAACAACTATGGCTACACCTTC. This sequence encodes CSARDFRGNNYGYTF.

This clonotype was observed a handful of times. The J gene is TRBJ1-6, the V gene TRBV4-2; D call uncertain. V lost 0 bases and J lost 7, with 7 bases in between. Germline CDR1 LGHNA, CDR2 YNFKEQ. The CDR3 loop spans 14 amino acids. In DNA form, the CDR3 reads TGTGCCAGCAGCCAAGATAGTTGGAATTCACCCCTCCACTTT. It specifies CASSQDSWNSPLHF.

This clonotype was recorded a few times. The chain links TRBV4-1 to TRBJ1-5; D might be TRBD1 (5 bases). This CDR3 spans 14 amino acids. CDR1 MGHRA and CDR2 YSYEKL come from the germline V gene. V lost 1 base and J lost 6, with 10 bases in between. This CDR3 is CASSQVGEGQPQHF. Here the CDR3 DNA reads TGCGCCAGCAGCCAAGTAGGGGAAGGTCAGCCCCAGCATTTT.

The chain links TRBV6-5 to TRBJ2-1; 7 positions agree with TRBD2. Trimming took 1 base from V and 6 from J; bases not matched to a gene: 3. From germline, CDR1 is MNHEY and CDR2 SVGAGI. This CDR3 is built from 14 residues. This chain's CDR3 is CASSYFASGNEQFF. CDR3 coding DNA: TGTGCCAGCAGTTACTTTGCTAGCGGCAATGAGCAGTTCTTC.

For the CDR3, the DNA is TGTGCCAGCAGTTCGTTCAGGGGCGTGAGCACAGATACGCAGTATTTT. It translates to CASSSFRGVSTDTQYF. The V and J genes are TRBV27 and TRBJ2-3; weak D call: TRBD1 (6 bases). The CDR3 covers 16 residues. The V and J ends lost 4 bases and 0 bases respectively, with 14 bases between them. CDR1 and CDR2 from the germline V gene are MNHEY and SMNVEV (reference sequence).

This clonotype occurred a few times. Here the CDR3 reads CASRMTGGSNQPQHF. The CDR3 DNA reads as TGTGCCAGCAGGATGACAGGGGGGAGCAATCAGCCCCAGCATTTT. The chain carries TRBV12-3 or TRBV12-4 and TRBJ1-5, with 9 bases lining up with TRBD1. The CDR3 extends over 15 amino acids. Trimming took 6 bases from V and 1 from J; bases not matched to a gene: 4.

This clonotype was seen a handful of times. This chain uses TRBV10-2 with TRBJ1-1; a possible D gene is TRBD1 (5 bases). The length of the CDR3 is 12 residues. CDR1 is WSHSY and CDR2 is SAAADI in the germline V gene. V was pared by 8 bases and J by 1 base, with 8 bases between. The chain's CDR3 is CASGHWNTEAFF. CDR3 sequence (DNA): TGCGCCAGCGGACACTGGAACACTGAAGCTTTCTTT.

Only a few counts were recorded for this clonotype. The V gene is TRBV5-1, the J gene TRBJ2-1; D might be TRBD1 (5 bases). V dropped 3 bases and J dropped 7 bases, with 11 bases sitting between them. Germline CDR1 SGHRS, CDR2 YFSETQ. The CDR3 is made up of 13 amino acids. The CDR3 DNA follows: TGCGCCAGCAGCTGGGCGCAGGGTAATGAGCAGTTCTTC. Translation: CASSWAQGNEQFF.